This T cell receptor beta chain was recorded in a study of cytomegalovirus exposure and HLA in healthy donors. CDR3 size: 13 residues. Trimming took off 3 bases at V and 1 base at J, with 7 bases between the two ends. Looked up from germline, CDR1 is MNHEY and CDR2 is SMNVEV (reference sequence). As for this clone: This sample also contains other DNA sequences that code for the same CDR3.

It was with 60 Vbeta and 13 Jbeta primers that the PCR ran. Method: immunoSEQ multiplex PCR; TCRdb's copy keeps in-frame clones and lacks some. The table includes approximately 160,000 clones, approximately 72% detected once. The sample comprised PBMCs. This receptor was taken from a man aged 50 to 59 in good health and CMV-seronegative. V and J are TRBV27 and TRBJ2-7, with D unclear. Written as DNA, the CDR3 is TGTGCCAGCAGTTTCCTCAGGTCCTACGAGCAGTACTTC. It yields the protein CASSFLRSYEQYF.